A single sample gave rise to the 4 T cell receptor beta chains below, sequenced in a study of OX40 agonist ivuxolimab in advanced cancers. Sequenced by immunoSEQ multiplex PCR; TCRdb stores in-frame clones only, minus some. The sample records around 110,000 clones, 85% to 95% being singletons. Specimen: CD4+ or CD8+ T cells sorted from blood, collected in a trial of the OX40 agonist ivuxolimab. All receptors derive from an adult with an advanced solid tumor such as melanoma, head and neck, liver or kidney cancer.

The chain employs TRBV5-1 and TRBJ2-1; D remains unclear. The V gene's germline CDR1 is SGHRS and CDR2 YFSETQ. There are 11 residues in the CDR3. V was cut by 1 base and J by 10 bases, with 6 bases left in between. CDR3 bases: TGCGCCAGCAGCTTGTCCGAGGAGCAGTTCTTC. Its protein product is CASSLSEEQFF.

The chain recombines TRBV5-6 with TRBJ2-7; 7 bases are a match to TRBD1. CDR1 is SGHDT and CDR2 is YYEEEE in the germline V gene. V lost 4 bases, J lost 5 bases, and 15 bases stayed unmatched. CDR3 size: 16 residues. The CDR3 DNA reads TGTGCCAGCAGCATCCTCCCCCAAATCCAGGGGGACGAGCAGTACTTC. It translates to CASSILPQIQGDEQYF.

The CDR3 nucleotides are TGTGCCAGTAGTTCCGGACCGCAAGCGAATGAAAAACTGTTTTTT. As protein: CASSSGPQANEKLFF. The chain uses TRBV19 and TRBJ1-4; no reliable D call. Per germline, CDR1 LNHDA and CDR2 SQIVND (reference sequence). The CDR3 extends over 15 amino acids. V lost 5 bases, J lost 5 bases, and 15 bases lay in between. The full variable domain, in which reference TRBV19 and TRBJ1-4 provide the parts outside the CDR3, is DGGITQSPKYLFRKEGQNVTLSCEQNLNHDAMYWYRQDPGQGLRLIYYSQIVNDFQKGDIAEGYSVSREKKESFPLTVTSAQKNPTAFYLCASSSGPQANEKLFFGSGTQLSVL.

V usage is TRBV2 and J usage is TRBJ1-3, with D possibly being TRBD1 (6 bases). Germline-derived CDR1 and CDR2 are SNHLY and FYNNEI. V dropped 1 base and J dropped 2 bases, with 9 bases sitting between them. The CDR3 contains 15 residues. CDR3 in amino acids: CASSEGQGTGNTIYF. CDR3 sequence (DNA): TGTGCCAGCAGTGAAGGCCAGGGGACTGGAAACACCATATATTTT. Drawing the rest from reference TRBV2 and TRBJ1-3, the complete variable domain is EPEVTQTPSHQVTQMGQEVILRCVPISNHLYFYWYRQILGQKVEFLVSFYNNEISEKSEIFDDQFSVERPDGSNFTLKIRSTKLEDSAMYFCASSEGQGTGNTIYFGEGSWLTVV.